The 17 T cell receptor beta chains below were found in one sample sequenced in a study of blood T cell repertoires in COVID-19. Sequencing used immunoSEQ multiplex PCR; TCRdb keeps in-frame clones, though not all of them. This repertoire shows 300,000 to 450,000 clones, roughly 85% found once; its top ten account for more than 3%. Input material: peripheral blood. The receptors come from a woman aged 18-29 years with acute or convalescent COVID-19.

This sequence joins TRBV14 and TRBJ2-1; a weak D match, TRBD2 (5 bases). Germline assignment: CDR1 SGHDN and CDR2 FVKESK. V dropped 0 bases and J dropped 2 bases, with 5 bases sitting between them. CDR3 length: 14 amino acids. CDR3 region: CASSQELAYNEQFF. The CDR3 coding sequence is TGTGCCAGCAGCCAAGAACTAGCCTACAATGAGCAGTTCTTC. The entire variable domain, with the rest obtained from reference TRBV14 and TRBJ2-1, is as follows: EAGVTQFPSHSVIEKGQTVTLRCDPISGHDNLYWYRRVMGKEIKFLLHFVKESKQDESGMPNNRFLAERTGGTYSTLKVQPAELEDSGVYFCASSQELAYNEQFFGPGTRLTVL.

J is TRBJ1-1 and V is TRBV5-8; maybe TRBD1 (6 bases). The length of the CDR3 is 17 residues. CDR1 SGHTS and CDR2 YDEGEE come from the germline V gene. V was shortened by 7 bases and J by 4 bases, with 26 bases between the two germline ends. The CDR3 sequence is CASSFDPLGGATTEAFF. The CDR3 DNA is TGTGCCAGCTCCTTCGACCCCCTCGGGGGGGCTACCACTGAAGCTTTCTTT.

A note on this clone: Other DNA sequences of this sample code for an identical CDR3. The chain has TRBV4-2 and TRBJ2-3; D is uncertain. V gave up 4 bases and J gave up 3 bases, with 8 bases separating them. Germline V lookup: CDR1 LGHNA, CDR2 YNFKEQ. The CDR3 contains 13 residues. CDR3 DNA: TGTGCCAGCAGCCTGACAACTACAGATACGCAGTATTTT. As protein: CASSLTTTDTQYF.

This chain uses TRBV28 with TRBJ2-1; 8 bases agree with TRBD1. Germline V lookup: CDR1 MDHEN, CDR2 SYDVKM. This CDR3 contains 18 residues. Trimming cost V 4 bases and J 7 bases; bases outside gene matches: 18. CDR3 bases: TGTGCCAGCAGTTCCGACCATTACCCCCGAGGACAGGGTAATGAGCAGTTCTTC. Protein product: CASSSDHYPRGQGNEQFF.

The sample holds a few counts of this clone. The V gene is TRBV5-1, the J gene TRBJ2-1, with D possibly matching TRBD1 (6 bases). V dropped 0 bases and J dropped 9 bases, with 13 bases sitting between them. Germline V gene lookup returns CDR1 SGHRS and CDR2 YFSETQ. The CDR3 loop spans 14 amino acids. CDR3 region: CASSLDWGLGEQFF. CDR3 bases: TGCGCCAGCAGCTTGGACTGGGGGCTTGGTGAGCAGTTCTTC.

DNA for the CDR3: TGTGCCAGCAGTCTCCAAACAGCGGGAGGGCCGGGGGAGACCCAGTACTTC. As protein: CASSLQTAGGPGETQYF. The rearrangement uses TRBV6-6 and TRBJ2-5; 10 nucleotides line up with TRBD2. This CDR3 contains 17 residues. The germline CDR1 and CDR2 sequences are MNHNY and SVGAGI (reference sequence). The J segment lost 5 bases and the V segment lost 5 bases, leaving 14 bases of the junction unmatched.

The rearrangement uses TRBV28 and TRBJ1-3; D remains unclear. Trimming removed 3 bases at V and 7 bases at J, with 10 bases between. Looked up from germline, CDR1 is MDHEN and CDR2 is SYDVKM. CDR3 size: 13 residues. In nucleotides, the CDR3 is TGTGCCAGCAGTTTCCGCGGGGTGAACACCATATATTTT. Amino acid sequence: CASSFRGVNTIYF.

V and J are TRBV6-1 and TRBJ1-1; D is ambiguous. The ends were cut back, 0 bases at V and 3 bases at J, with 8 bases in the middle. CDR1 is MNHNS and CDR2 is SASEGT in the germline V gene. The CDR3 covers 14 residues. As DNA, the CDR3 is TGTGCCAGCAGTGAAGCCCCCGGAGACACTGAAGCTTTCTTT. Translated: CASSEAPGDTEAFF.

This clone was counted a few times. The chain combines TRBV19 with TRBJ1-5, with a weak D call TRBD1 (6 bases). CDR3 length: 16 amino acids. V was trimmed by 7 bases and J by 1 base, leaving 17 bases between them. Germline V CDR1 and CDR2: LNHDA, SQIVND (reference sequence). Here the CDR3 reads CASTPGQGKSNQPQHF. Written as DNA, the CDR3 is TGTGCCAGTACTCCGGGGCAGGGGAAGAGCAATCAGCCCCAGCATTTT.

There are a few counts of this clone. V and J are TRBV11-2 and TRBJ1-4, with a tentative D call TRBD1 (6 bases). The CDR3 is made up of 14 amino acids. Looked up from germline, CDR1 is SGHAT and CDR2 is FQNNGV. Trimming stripped 3 bases from V and 4 bases from J, with 9 bases between. The CDR3 bases are TGTGCCAGCAGCTTCAGGGGCAATAATGAAAAACTGTTTTTT. The encoded protein is CASSFRGNNEKLFF.

V and J are TRBV7-8 and TRBJ2-3; unclear D gene. The CDR3 length is 13 residues. V gave up 5 bases and J gave up 0 bases, with 6 bases separating them. CDR1 SGHVS and CDR2 FQNEAQ come from the germline V gene. For the CDR3, the DNA is TGTGCCAGCAGCCCTACCAGCACAGATACGCAGTATTTT. Protein: CASSPTSTDTQYF.

This sequence joins TRBV28 and TRBJ1-1; 9 bases align to TRBD1. The CDR3 is 14 residues long. Looked up from germline, CDR1 is MDHEN and CDR2 is SYDVKM. Trimming at V came to 8 bases and at J to 4 bases, leaving 8 bases not matched to a gene. The CDR3 region is CASDNTGGATEAFF. The CDR3 nucleotides read TGTGCCAGCGATAATACAGGGGGCGCCACTGAAGCTTTCTTT.

J is TRBJ2-7 and V is TRBV6-5; TRBD1 agrees at 10 bases. V shed 8 bases, J shed 4 bases, and the junction held 5 bases outside the gene matches. The length of the CDR3 is 13 residues. Germline values: CDR1 MNHEY, CDR2 SVGAGI. The CDR3 DNA sequence: TGTGCCAGCTACCCGGGACAGGGGTACGAGCAGTACTTC. Encoded protein: CASYPGQGYEQYF.

This chain links TRBV7-8 with TRBJ2-7; D uncertain. Germline assignment: CDR1 SGHVS and CDR2 FQNEAQ. V lost 5 bases, J lost 5 bases, and 13 bases lay in between. The length of the CDR3 is 13 residues. The CDR3 sequence is CASSPQSRDEQYF. The DNA for the CDR3 is TGTGCCAGCAGCCCACAATCTCGGGACGAGCAGTACTTC.

This rearrangement joins TRBV28 to TRBJ1-4; 10 positions agree with TRBD1. The length of the CDR3 is 17 residues. Germline CDR1 is MDHEN and CDR2 is SYDVKM. The junction had 9 bases not matched to a gene; V was cut back by 8 bases and J by 0 bases. The CDR3 here is CASLGQGIFATNEKLFF. The DNA of the CDR3 is TGTGCCAGCCTGGGACAGGGGATTTTTGCAACTAATGAAAAACTGTTTTTT. The variable domain in full, completed from reference TRBV28 and TRBJ1-4, reads DVKVTQSSRYLVKRTGEKVFLECVQDMDHENMFWYRQDPGLGLRLIYFSYDVKMKEKGDIPEGYSVSREKKERFSLILESASTNQTSMYLCASLGQGIFATNEKLFFGSGTQLSVL.

The chain couples TRBV9 to TRBJ2-3, with a tentative D call TRBD2 (5 bases). The V and J ends lost 0 bases and 1 base respectively, with 15 bases between them. Germline V CDR1 and CDR2: SGDLS, YYNGEE. The CDR3 consists of 17 residues. CDR3 in DNA: TGTGCCAGCAGCGTAGCTGGGAGTTGGGGAGGCACAGATACGCAGTATTTT. Translation gives CASSVAGSWGGTDTQYF.

The gene calls are TRBV10-3 and TRBJ2-7; D may be TRBD2 (6 bases). V lost 6 bases, J lost 0 bases, and 15 bases lay in between. This CDR3 contains 15 residues. Germline V CDR1 and CDR2: ENHRY, SYGVKD. Here the CDR3 DNA reads TGTGCCATCAGGCGGGGAACGGGGAGCTCCTACGAGCAGTACTTC. It encodes CAIRRGTGSSYEQYF.